This TCR beta chain was documented in a study of beta chain features in type 1 diabetes (dated by TCRdb to 2017 to 2018). Regarding the complete study: Patients and healthy donors did not differ in mean age, gender distribution, total cell number or subset yield. Regulatory and stem cell-like memory subsets were isolated from only 8 patients and about 8 healthy donors, whereas naive and central memory subsets came from all 30 or so donors. In the study, TCRB repertoires of sorted circulating CD4+ T cell subsets from recently diagnosed type 1 diabetes patients were compared with those of matched healthy donors. A total of approximately 100,000,000 sorted cells were examined across all samples, and the number of cells per subset was strongly correlated with RNA yield. Results the study describes overall, beyond this receptor: Shorter templates might have been favored by PCR, but patient and control samples were amplified and corrected together, so both groups would have been affected equally by any skew. At VDJ recombination sites, type 1 diabetes patients had fewer insertions and more deleted nucleotides, which implies abnormalities in thymic rearrangement. Because cDNA was sequenced instead of genomic DNA, activated cells with high expression could be over-represented, although the groups did not differ in activation or CD3 levels. A moderate but significant shortening of TCRB CDR3 length was observed in type 1 diabetes patients in all four CD4+ subsets. Naive, central memory and regulatory TCRB repertoires appeared to be more alike among patients than among healthy donors. Because the HLA sub-analyses included only small numbers of individuals, any influence of HLA type on TCRB rearrangement was left unresolved.

The High Capacity cDNA Reverse Transcription Kit was used to reverse transcribe all of the isolated RNA, meaning that expressed TCRB transcripts were what got sequenced. Naive, central memory and regulatory T cell samples underwent deep immunoSEQ sequencing, averaging approximately 3.5 million total reads per sample. Sorted cells were lysed in RLT buffer, and RNA was extracted using DNase-treated RNeasy Micro or Mini kits according to cell number. To prevent cross-contamination, every cell subset was processed on its own, while patient and healthy donor samples were processed together. The immunoSEQ multiplex PCR was used to amplify TCRB sequences from cDNA, yielding 87-bp fragments that span the CDR3 region. Sequencing of the amplicons was done on the Illumina HiSeq platform. On the authors' methods: Synthetic template baselines were used to correct PCR bias computationally, reads within Hamming distance 2 were collapsed together, and singletons that could not be merged were discarded. Reads were aligned against IMGT so that V, D and J genes, CDR3 length and insertions or deletions at six rearrangement sites could be assigned. Within each subset, clonotype counts were normalized to sorted cell number, after which true diversity and Gini coefficients were computed with the tcR R package. The overlap coefficient, calculated on TCRB nucleotide sequences, was used to measure repertoire sharing. As a proxy for the pre-selection repertoire, out-of-frame TCRB sequences from naive cells were analyzed. TCRdb provides this immuneACCESS table in a form limited to in-frame rearrangements. Some clones are lacking; in checked studies, under half of them reflect an unresolved V gene, and why the rest are absent is not known. The V and J calls and clone size were taken over from that table, and D and trimming were inferred from the DNA. This sample lists 200,000 to 250,000 clones; approximately 13% were detected once. The ten largest clonotypes hold 0.015% to 0.02% of the sample.

From each donor, a single peripheral blood sample of approximately 0.11 L on average was drawn into heparinised tubes. A BD FACSAria II was used to sort naive, central memory, regulatory and stem cell-like memory CD4+ T cells with a panel that included CD45RO, CCR7, CD25, CD127, CD95 and CD27. A purity above 98% was achieved for all sorted populations. PBMCs were isolated right away by Lymphoprep density gradient centrifugation and were stained directly, without culture. So that batch effects would be minimized, each experiment stained and sorted samples in pairs, pairing one healthy donor with one patient. V is pruned by 5 bases and J by 10 bases, leaving 10 bases of the junction without a gene match. Taken from the germline V gene, the CDR1 and CDR2 loops are SGHRS and YFSETQ. The cysteine opens and the phenylalanine closes a CDR3 of 15 amino acids. Only CDR3 DNA is held: 45 bases, read in frame from base 1.

This clone has just a few counts. Its antigen specificity is not known. Base qualities are not at hand, and no much larger clone is one base apart. Sequences were obtained from naive CD4+ T cells from blood. The sample's cell subset or site label, decoded: true naive CD4+ T cells. The sequence came from a man aged 25-45 years with type 1 diabetes. This receptor chain uses TRBV5-1 and TRBJ2-1, with 12 bases in between that match TRBD2. CDR3 loop: CASRTSGGPNGEQFF. The nucleotide sequence reads TGCGCCAGCAGGACTAGCGGGGGCCCAAATGGGGAGCAGTTCTTC.